A selection of T cell receptor beta chains follows, all from one sample in a study of T cell responses to AZD1222 COVID-19 vaccine. Only in-frame clones appear in the TCRdb table, and some are missing; sequencing was by immunoSEQ multiplex PCR. The sample records over 110,000 clones, roughly 88% being singletons. The sample here was peripheral blood, taken 28 days after the second AZD1222 dose. The source of these receptors is an adult who received the AZD1222 COVID-19 vaccine. The CDR3 runs from the conserved cysteine through the conserved F or W. The D gene is left open where the match is weak. Clone size is not always given. Where it is, it says once, few, many or a class for expanded clones.

d_call j_call v_call clone_size cdr3_nt cdr3_aa
NA TRBJ1-4 TRBV28 NA TGTGCCAGCAGTCTACCCCATGAGCGAAAACTGTTTTTT CASSLPHERKLFF
TRBD1 TRBJ2-7 TRBV7-2 NA TGTGCCAGCAGCCAAGGGACAGGAACCTACGAGCAGTACTTC CASSQGTGTYEQYF
TRBD2 TRBJ2-7 TRBV9 NA TGTGCCAGCAGCGGGGGGACTAGCGGGAGTAGCGAGCAGTACTTC CASSGGTSGSSEQYF
NA TRBJ2-2 TRBV9 NA TGTGCCAGCAGCGTATTTGACCCCTCTAGGACTTTCACCGGGGAGCTGTTTTTT CASSVFDPSRTFTGELFF
NA TRBJ2-5 TRBV30 NA TGTGCCTGGAATGGGGGGCAAGAGACCCAGTACTTC CAWNGGQETQYF
TRBD2 TRBJ2-1 TRBV28 NA TGTGCCAGCAGTTTCCTGGGTGTAGCGGGAGTATCAAATGAGCAGTTCTTC CASSFLGVAGVSNEQFF
NA TRBJ2-5 TRBV7-2 once TGTGCCAGCAGGCCCGACCGAGGAAGGGGTGAGACCCAGTACTTC CASRPDRGRGETQYF
TRBD1 TRBJ1-5 TRBV7-8 NA TGTGCCAGCAGCTTAGGACAGGGTAGCAATCAGCCCCAGCATTTT CASSLGQGSNQPQHF
NA TRBJ1-3 TRBV19 once TGTGCCAGTAGTACCCTGTTAAGCTCTGGAAACACCATATATTTT CASSTLLSSGNTIYF
NA TRBJ2-2 TRBV7-2 NA TGTGCCAGCAGCTTAGACGGGAGAGGGGGAACCGGGGAGCTGTTTTTT CASSLDGRGGTGELFF
TRBD2 TRBJ2-1 TRBV4-3 NA TGCGCCAGCAGCCAAGAGCCGACTAGCGGGGCCCAGAGCTCCTACAATGAGCAGTTCTTC CASSQEPTSGAQSSYNEQFF
TRBD2 TRBJ2-1 TRBV6-2/TRBV6-3 NA TGTGCCAGCAGTTACTCGATGTCTAGCGGGGGCAATGAGCAGTTCTTC CASSYSMSSGGNEQFF
TRBD2 TRBJ2-3 TRBV7-2 NA TGTGCCAGCAGCTTAGCGATGGCGGGGGCAGATACGCAGTATTTT CASSLAMAGADTQYF
TRBD1 TRBJ2-5 TRBV12-3/TRBV12-4 NA TGTGCCAGCAGTGACAGGGTTGAGGCCCAGTACTTC CASSDRVEAQYF
TRBD2 TRBJ2-5 TRBV5-6 NA TGTGCCAGCAGCTTTAAAGAGCGGGGAGAGACCCAGTACTTC CASSFKERGETQYF
TRBD1 TRBJ1-1 TRBV30 once TGTGCCGGGCGGACAGGGAACACTGAAGCTTTCTTT CAGRTGNTEAFF
NA TRBJ2-3 TRBV28 NA TGTGCCAGCAGAAGGAGGCCTGGGGGTAGCGGAGCAGATACGCAGTATTTT CASRRRPGGSGADTQYF
NA TRBJ2-1 TRBV6-5 NA TGTGCCAGCAAGGAAGACGGGCGCGTTAGGGGTGAGCAGTTCTTC CASKEDGRVRGEQFF
NA TRBJ1-2 TRBV18 NA TGTGCCAGCTCACCCACAGGTTCTAACTATGGCTACACCTTC CASSPTGSNYGYTF
TRBD1 TRBJ1-6 TRBV28 NA TGTGCCAGCAGGGCCCGGGGGACAGGGGAAAATTCACCCCTCCACTTT CASRARGTGENSPLHF
TRBD1 TRBJ1-1 TRBV11-2 NA TGTGCCAGCAGCTACGGGACAGGACCTCGGGGAAGCACTGAAGCTTTCTTT CASSYGTGPRGSTEAFF
NA TRBJ2-1 TRBV5-4 NA TGTGCCAGCAGCCGCGGTGGATCAGGGATCATCGGCAATGAGCAGTTCTTC CASSRGGSGIIGNEQFF
NA TRBJ2-5 TRBV20-1 NA TGCAGTGCTAGATCAATGGGTGGGCCGTACTTC CSARSMGGPYF
TRBD1 TRBJ1-4 TRBV5-1 NA TGCGCCAGCAGCTTGGCCAAGACAGGGGGGAATGAAAAACTGTTTTTT CASSLAKTGGNEKLFF
NA TRBJ2-4 TRBV5-1 NA TGCGCCAGCAGCCTCAACGACCTCAGGTCAGCAGGCAAAAACATTCAGTACTTC CASSLNDLRSAGKNIQYF
NA TRBJ2-1 TRBV24-1 NA TGTGCCACCGGGGCAAGCCTCTACAATGAGCAGTTCTTC CATGASLYNEQFF
NA TRBJ1-2 TRBV19 NA TGTGCCAGTAATGCCGGGCCCCAGACTAACTATGGCTACACCTTC CASNAGPQTNYGYTF
TRBD2 TRBJ2-3 TRBV5-6 NA TGTGCCAGCAGCCTAGCGGGAGGTCACACAGATACGCAGTATTTT CASSLAGGHTDTQYF
TRBD2 TRBJ2-5 TRBV6-2/TRBV6-3 NA TGTGCCAGCAGTACCGGACTAGCGGGAGCAAGAACGAGTGGAGAGACCCAGTACTTC CASSTGLAGARTSGETQYF
NA TRBJ2-2 TRBV27 NA TGTGCCAGCAGCCCCCGCACGGGCGTCGGGGAGCTGTTTTTT CASSPRTGVGELFF
NA TRBJ1-4 TRBV28 NA TGTGCCAGCAGTGTGACCCGCGGGTTGGCAACTAATGAAAAACTGTTTTTT CASSVTRGLATNEKLFF
NA TRBJ1-3 TRBV3-1/TRBV3-2 NA TGTGCCAGCAGCCAAGAGGGAGGTGGCTCTGGAAACACCATATATTTT CASSQEGGGSGNTIYF
NA TRBJ1-1 TRBV18 NA TGTGCCAGCTCACCACCGAACAATCTGAACACTGAAGCTTTCTTT CASSPPNNLNTEAFF
NA TRBJ2-6 TRBV6-2/TRBV6-3 NA TGTGCCAGCAGCCCCCGGACCCTCCCGGGGTCTGGGGCCAACGTCCTGACTTTC CASSPRTLPGSGANVLTF
NA TRBJ1-2 TRBV5-1 NA TGCGCCAGCAGCTCCCTGACAGGCATCGAGAGGTATGGCTACACCTTC CASSSLTGIERYGYTF
NA TRBJ1-6 TRBV18 once TGTGCCAGCTCACCGTCCGGACAAGTCTATAATTCACCCCTCCACTTT CASSPSGQVYNSPLHF
NA TRBJ2-2 TRBV5-1 NA TGCGCCAGCAGCTTGGAGGCAGGGTCCACCGGGGAGCTGTTTTTT CASSLEAGSTGELFF
NA TRBJ1-2 TRBV2 NA TGTGCCAGCAGTGCCGAGAGCGTCGACAGAGAATATGGCTACACCTTC CASSAESVDREYGYTF
NA TRBJ1-4 TRBV7-9 once TGTGCCAGCAGCTTGTTACATGAAAAACTGTTTTTT CASSLLHEKLFF
TRBD1 TRBJ1-1 TRBV4-2 NA TGTGCCAGCAGCCTCGAGACAGGGGGGACCACTGAAGCTTTCTTT CASSLETGGTTEAFF
NA TRBJ1-2 TRBV14 NA TGTGCCAGCAGCCAAGGAAGGCCCCGAGGCTACACCTTC CASSQGRPRGYTF
NA TRBJ1-2 TRBV29-1 NA TGCAGCGGAGGGGGTTCTGGTGGCTACACCTTC CSGGGSGGYTF
NA TRBJ2-4 TRBV11-2 NA TGTGCCAGCAGCTCCCTCGGGTCAACAAACATTCAGTACTTC CASSSLGSTNIQYF
NA TRBJ2-7 TRBV10-3 NA TGTGCCATCAGTGAGGGCTTTTGGGAGCAGTACTTC CAISEGFWEQYF
NA TRBJ2-1 TRBV10-3 NA TGTGCCATCAGCGGTACGGGCAATGAGCAGTTCTTC CAISGTGNEQFF
NA TRBJ2-1 TRBV6-6 NA TGTGCCAGCAGCCGAGACCCATGGAAATACAATGAGCAGTTCTTC CASSRDPWKYNEQFF
NA TRBJ2-1 TRBV7-3 NA TGTGCCAGCAGCCACACCTCGAATGTGGGGGACAATGAGCAGTTCTTC CASSHTSNVGDNEQFF
TRBD1 TRBJ2-5 TRBV6-2/TRBV6-3 NA TGTGCCAGCAGTACCCCGGGACAGGGTATTTTACGGGAGACCCAGTACTTC CASSTPGQGILRETQYF
NA TRBJ1-1 TRBV7-6 NA TGTGCCAGCAGCTTAGTTTCCCAGGGTGTTGTGAACACTGAAGCTTTCTTT CASSLVSQGVVNTEAFF
NA TRBJ1-1 TRBV11-3 NA TGTGCCAGCAGCTTCAAGGGAGACACTGAAGCTTTCTTT CASSFKGDTEAFF
NA TRBJ1-1 TRBV5-5 NA TGTGCCAGCAGCCTAGGGGCGGCGAACACTGAAGCTTTCTTT CASSLGAANTEAFF
NA TRBJ1-3 TRBV2 NA TGTGCCAGCAGTGACCCTAGAAGGGGAAACACCATATATTTT CASSDPRRGNTIYF
TRBD2 TRBJ2-1 TRBV28 NA TGTGCCAGCAGTCCCGGGACTAGCGGGAGGGTTCTGTTCTTC CASSPGTSGRVLFF
NA TRBJ1-4 TRBV9 NA TGTGCCAGCAGCGTAGCTATGGGTGCAACTAATGAAAAACTGTTTTTT CASSVAMGATNEKLFF
TRBD1 TRBJ1-2 TRBV4-2 NA TGTGCCAGCAGCCAAGGTTTGGGACAGGAATTCTATGGCTACACCTTC CASSQGLGQEFYGYTF